In this sample, the clone carrying this T cell receptor (beta chain) turned up a few times. The sample belongs to a study of neurological immune-mediated disorders. One entry per CDR3 protein results from TCRdb running MiXCR on the 5' RACE reads. Among about 95,000 distinct CDR3 sequences listed, 3% to 4% were seen once. Unsorted libraries were generated from 2 million PBMCs held at -80 degrees C. The CDR3 contains 14 residues. The germline CDR1 and CDR2 sequences are DFQATT and SNEGSKA (reference sequence). V dropped 1 base and J dropped 1 base, with 7 bases sitting between them. The V call is TRBV20-1, the J call TRBJ2-2; tentatively, D is TRBD2 (5 bases). This TCR was recovered from a woman younger than 30 with multiple sclerosis. Sequencing used PBMCs. CDR3 DNA sequence: TGCAGTGCTAGAGTGAGCGGGAACACCGGGGAGCTGTTTTTT. Translation gives CSARVSGNTGELFF.